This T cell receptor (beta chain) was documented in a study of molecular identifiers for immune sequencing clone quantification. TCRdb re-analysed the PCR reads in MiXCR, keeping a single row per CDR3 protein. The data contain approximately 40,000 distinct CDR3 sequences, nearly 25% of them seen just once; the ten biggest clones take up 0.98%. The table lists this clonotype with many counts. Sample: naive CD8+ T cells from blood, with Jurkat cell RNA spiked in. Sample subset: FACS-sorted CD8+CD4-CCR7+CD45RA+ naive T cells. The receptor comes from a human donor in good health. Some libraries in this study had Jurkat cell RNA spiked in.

The CDR3 nucleotides read TGTGCCAGTGTAGACAGCACAGATACGCAGTATTTT. This codes for CASVDSTDTQYF. V gene TRBV19 combines with J gene TRBJ2-3; D is undetermined. Germline V gene lookup returns CDR1 LNHDA and CDR2 SQIVND (reference sequence). Between the trimmed V and J ends, which lost 8 bases and 0 bases, there was a span of 6 bases. The CDR3 is 12 amino acids.